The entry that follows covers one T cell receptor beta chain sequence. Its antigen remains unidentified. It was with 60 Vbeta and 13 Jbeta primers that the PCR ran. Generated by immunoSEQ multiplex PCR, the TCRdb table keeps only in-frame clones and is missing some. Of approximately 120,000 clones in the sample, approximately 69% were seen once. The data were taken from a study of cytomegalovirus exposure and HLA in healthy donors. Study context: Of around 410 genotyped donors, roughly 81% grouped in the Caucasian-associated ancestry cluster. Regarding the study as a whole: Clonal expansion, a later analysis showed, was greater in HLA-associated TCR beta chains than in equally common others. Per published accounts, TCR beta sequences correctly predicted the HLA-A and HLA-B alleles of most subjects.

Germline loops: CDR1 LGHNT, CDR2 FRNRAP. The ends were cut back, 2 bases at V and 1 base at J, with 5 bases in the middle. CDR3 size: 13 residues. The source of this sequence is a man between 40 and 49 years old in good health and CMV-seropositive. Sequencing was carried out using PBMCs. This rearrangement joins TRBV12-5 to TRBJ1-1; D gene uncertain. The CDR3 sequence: CASGLSGNTEAFF. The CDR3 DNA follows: TGTGCTAGTGGTTTGTCCGGGAACACTGAAGCTTTCTTT.